This T cell receptor beta chain is from a study of metastatic and nonmetastatic thyroid tumors. The V end was cut by 0 bases, the J end by 6 bases, with 6 bases between. Germline V CDR1 and CDR2: LGHNA, YNFKEQ. The CDR3 is 13 residues long. This clone was counted at least ten times. Nobody among the patients had been given any treatment before thyroid surgery. TCRdb re-clonotyped the PCR reads through MiXCR. The table has about 92,000 clones, 15% seen once. This sequence was found in a female donor with papillary thyroid cancer or a benign thyroid nodule (not recorded which). Some clones in this sample may be carry-over from other donors' samples. Sequencing was carried out using blood. The V and J genes are TRBV4-2 and TRBJ1-5; the D is unclear. The DNA of the CDR3 is TGTGCCAGCAGCCAAGAGACCGGTCAGCCCCAGCATTTT. It codes for CASSQETGQPQHF.